The 18 T cell receptor beta chains in this list originate from one sample, sequenced in a study of cytomegalovirus exposure and HLA in healthy donors. Primers: 60 Vbeta forward and 13 Jbeta reverse. Method: immunoSEQ multiplex PCR; TCRdb's copy keeps in-frame clones and lacks some. Among around 120,000 clones listed, more than 60% were seen once. Sequenced: PBMCs. These receptors originate from a female donor in good health and CMV-seropositive.

The chain carries TRBV5-1 and TRBJ2-7, with D possibly matching TRBD1 (6 bases). The CDR3 totals 14 residues. V dropped 4 bases and J dropped 2 bases, with 13 bases sitting between them. Germline V gene sequence: CDR1 SGHRS, CDR2 YFSETQ. CDR3 sequence: CASSPRQGPYEQYF. The CDR3 DNA reads as TGCGCCAGCAGCCCCCGGCAGGGGCCCTACGAGCAGTACTTC. The full variable domain, completed using reference TRBV5-1 and TRBJ2-7, is KAGVTQTPRYLIKTRGQQVTLSCSPISGHRSVSWYQQTPGQGLQFLFEYFSETQRNKGNFPGRFSGRQFSNSRSEMNVSTLELGDSALYLCASSPRQGPYEQYFGPGTRLTVT.

V and J are TRBV5-8 and TRBJ2-2; 7 nucleotides agree with TRBD2. The V gene end was trimmed by 7 bases and the J gene end by 0 bases; junction bases not matched to a gene: 12. This CDR3 contains 17 residues. Germline V CDR1 and CDR2: SGHTS, YDEGEE. The CDR3 DNA reads TGTGCCAGCTCTGGACGGGTAGCGGGTACGAACACCGGGGAGCTGTTTTTT. Translating gives CASSGRVAGTNTGELFF.

CDR3 in amino acids: CASSLSRDSLNTEAFF. DNA for the CDR3: TGTGCCAGCAGCTTATCCCGGGACAGCTTGAACACTGAAGCTTTCTTT. The chain couples TRBV7-2 to TRBJ1-1; 7 bases agree with TRBD1. Unmatched junction bases numbered 6, after V lost 2 bases and J lost 0 bases. The CDR3 is 16 residues long. In germline, CDR1 is SGHTA, CDR2 FQGNSA.

This clone was observed a handful of times. CDR3 in DNA: TGTGCCAGCATTAGGGCGTCTGTTATCACAGGGGCGGGTGTGAATGGCTACACCTTC. The encoded protein is CASIRASVITGAGVNGYTF. The V gene is TRBV2, the J gene TRBJ1-2; TRBD1 matches 7 bases. The CDR3 has 19 residues. CDR1 and CDR2 (germline): SNHLY, FYNNEI. With V trimmed by 7 bases and J by 6 bases, 26 bases remained unmatched.

The chain couples TRBV5-1 to TRBJ1-3, with 8 bases fitting TRBD1. There are 16 residues in the CDR3. V lost 3 bases to trimming and J lost 3 bases; unmatched junction nucleotides: 8. CDR1 and CDR2 (germline): SGHRS, YFSETQ. CDR3 sequence (DNA): TGCGCCAGCAGCTGGGGCGGACAGGGACGTGGAAACACCATATATTTT. This encodes CASSWGGQGRGNTIYF.

V and J are TRBV28 and TRBJ1-3; D is unclear. CDR3 length equals 14 residues. Trimming shortened V by 3 bases and J by 1 base, and 7 bases separated the two germline ends. The germline V gene encodes CDR1 MDHEN and CDR2 SYDVKM. The CDR3 DNA follows: TGTGCCAGCAGTTTCTTAGCTTCTGGAAACACCATATATTTT. It translates to CASSFLASGNTIYF.

The genes are TRBV29-1 and TRBJ2-7, with D maybe TRBD1 (5 bases). In germline, CDR1 is SQVTM, CDR2 ANQGSEA. The CDR3 sequence is 13 residues long. Trimming took off 6 bases at V and 0 bases at J, with 12 bases between the two ends. This chain's CDR3 is CSVRQPPSYEQYF. The CDR3 nucleotides are TGCAGCGTCAGACAGCCGCCCTCCTACGAGCAGTACTTC.

V gene TRBV5-1 combines with J gene TRBJ2-3; TRBD1 aligns across 9 bases. The CDR3 has 16 amino acids. Germline V CDR1 and CDR2: SGHRS, YFSETQ. V dropped 3 bases and J dropped 4; count of bases not matched to a gene: 9. The CDR3: CASSYTGTGIADTQYF. In DNA, the CDR3 is TGCGCCAGCAGCTACACCGGGACAGGGATCGCAGATACGCAGTATTTT.

This clone was seen only once. The genes are TRBV2 and TRBJ2-7; TRBD1 is a possible D gene (6 bases). V lost 1 base, J lost 5 bases, and 21 bases lay in between. The length of the CDR3 is 17 residues. Germline V gives CDR1 SNHLY, CDR2 FYNNEI. This CDR3 reads CASSEGLPGTPGDEQYF. CDR3 bases: TGTGCCAGCAGTGAAGGTCTTCCGGGGACCCCAGGGGACGAGCAGTACTTC.

The chain links TRBV5-1 to TRBJ2-7; 15 bases map to TRBD2. The V gene end was trimmed by 3 bases and the J gene end by 1 base; junction bases not matched to a gene: 8. Per germline, CDR1 SGHRS and CDR2 YFSETQ. CDR3 length: 18 residues. The CDR3 nucleotides are TGCGCCAGCAGCTCATCAGGGACTAGCGGGGGGCCATCCTACGAGCAGTACTTC. It translates to CASSSSGTSGGPSYEQYF.

V and J are TRBV19 and TRBJ1-2; D perhaps matches TRBD1 (6 bases). Trimming took 6 bases from V and 6 from J, leaving 11 bases between them. Germline assignment: CDR1 LNHDA and CDR2 SQIVND (reference sequence). This CDR3 has 12 residues. The chain's CDR3 is CASSLYRDGYTF. The CDR3 nucleotides are TGTGCCAGTAGCCTCTACAGGGATGGCTACACCTTC.

The chain couples TRBV9 to TRBJ2-3; D ambiguous. The CDR3 sequence is 14 residues long. In germline, CDR1 is SGDLS, CDR2 YYNGEE. The V end was cut by 4 bases, the J end by 2 bases, with 11 bases between. CDR3 bases: TGTGCCAGCAGCCTTACCGGAGTCACAGATACGCAGTATTTT. Protein sequence: CASSLTGVTDTQYF.

The chain links TRBV12-5 to TRBJ1-5; D remains ambiguous. This CDR3 region has 14 residues. The germline CDR1 and CDR2 sequences are LGHNT and FRNRAP. Trimming pared 4 bases from V and 0 bases from J, leaving 7 bases between. The CDR3, as DNA: TGTGCTAGTGGTTCCCTTTATAGCAATCAGCCCCAGCATTTT. Protein sequence: CASGSLYSNQPQHF.

V is TRBV11-2 and J is TRBJ2-7; 13 nucleotides align to TRBD2. The CDR3 is 15 amino acids. From germline, CDR1 is SGHAT and CDR2 FQNNGV. The V gene end was trimmed by 5 bases and the J gene end by 1 base; junction bases not matched to a gene: 2. The CDR3 DNA follows: TGTGCCAGCAGCCCGGGACTAGCGGGATCCTACGAGCAGTACTTC. Protein sequence: CASSPGLAGSYEQYF.

The rearrangement uses TRBV18 and TRBJ2-3; TRBD2 is a possible D gene (5 bases). The CDR3 extends over 18 amino acids. Trimming took off 6 bases at V and 1 base at J, with 23 bases between the two ends. Looked up from germline, CDR1 is KGHSH and CDR2 is LQKENI. This chain's CDR3 is CASSLDSPVSLGTDTQYF. The CDR3 DNA reads TGTGCCAGCTCCCTGGACTCTCCCGTGAGTCTTGGCACAGATACGCAGTATTTT.

The V call is TRBV4-3, the J call TRBJ2-5; 13 bases match TRBD2. J gave up 7 bases and V 0 bases, and 5 bases lay outside the gene matches. In germline, CDR1 is LGHNA, CDR2 YSLEER. CDR3 length: 16 amino acids. CDR3 coding DNA: TGCGCCAGCAGCCAAGATCTACTAGCGGGGGGGCTGACCCAGTACTTC. This translates into CASSQDLLAGGLTQYF.

The chain links TRBV4-3 to TRBJ2-1, with D possibly TRBD2 on 7 matching bases. This CDR3 region has 16 residues. Per germline, CDR1 LGHNA and CDR2 YSLEER. Trimming cost V 0 bases and J 7 bases, with 16 bases left between them. The CDR3, as DNA: TGCGCCAGCAGCCAAGATATGAGGGGGGGCCTGAATGAGCAGTTCTTC. Protein sequence: CASSQDMRGGLNEQFF.

The chain recombines TRBV29-1 with TRBJ1-2; D gene ambiguous. The germline V and J ends were trimmed by 6 bases and 4 bases, with 12 bases remaining between them. The CDR3 covers 12 residues. Germline assignment: CDR1 SQVTM and CDR2 ANQGSEA. The CDR3 bases are TGCAGCGTCACTCCGTACAGCTATGGCTACACCTTC. This gives the protein CSVTPYSYGYTF. Using reference TRBV29-1 and TRBJ1-2 for the parts outside the CDR3, the full variable domain is SAVISQKPSRDICQRGTSLTIQCQVDSQVTMMFWYRQQPGQSLTLIATANQGSEATYESGFVIDKFPISRPNLTFSTLTVSNMSPEDSSIYLCSVTPYSYGYTFGSGTRLTVV.